The subject of this entry is one T cell receptor beta chain. Its antigen is unknown. This sample was taken from a study of cytomegalovirus exposure and HLA in healthy donors. For the study at large: The same platform was used for the 110 or so validation repertoires and the approximately 670 first-cohort repertoires, a later analysis reported. Whole-study findings and limits: According to a subsequent analysis, TCR clusters from the first cohort were inclined to appear together in the 120 validation repertoires. Accounts indicate the classifier identified cytomegalovirus status with strong specificity and sensitivity.

CDR1 and CDR2 (germline): MNHNY, SVGAGI (reference sequence). The CDR3 runs to 13 residues. The protocol was immunoSEQ multiplex PCR, while the TCRdb copy is restricted to in-frame clones and leaves out a portion. This sample has 150,000 to 200,000 clones, with approximately 90% found just once. The TCR comes from a man between 18 and 29 years old in good health and CMV-seronegative. The sample was PBMCs. The gene calls are TRBV6-6 and TRBJ2-7; 7 bases line up with TRBD1. Here the CDR3 DNA reads TGTGTCTCCAAGGGGGCTGATACCTACGAGCAGTACTTC. Translating it yields CVSKGADTYEQYF.